The clone carrying this T cell receptor (beta chain) appeared once. Its antigen is not identified. This sample is drawn from a study of vaccination effects on CD4 cells after COVID-19. Study as a whole: Samples that were drawn after vaccination came a median of 72 days after the second dose.

With the ViraFEST assay, the study expanded antigen-specific CD4+ T cells using viral peptide pools, then sequenced them. Isolation of CD4+ T cells took place after nine to ten days of culture. Of the BNT162b2 and mRNA-1273 vaccines, participants received two doses of one or the other. Half of the medium was exchanged for IL-2 medium on both days 3 and 7. Profiling relied on immunoSEQ multiplex PCR, and the TCRdb table lists in-frame clones only, not all of them. The table includes some 20,000 clones, around 76% detected once. The clonotype was recovered from a human donor who received a COVID-19 vaccine. The sequenced sample was CD4+ T cells from PBMCs cultured with HCoV-229E spike peptides, obtained after COVID-19 vaccination.

Here the CDR3 DNA reads TGTGCCAGCAGCTTGGTGACAGTCCGGGAGACCCAGTACTTC. Encoded protein: CASSLVTVRETQYF. This chain connects TRBV5-6 to TRBJ2-5, with D possibly TRBD1 on 5 matching bases. Trimming stripped 0 bases from V and 5 bases from J, with 11 bases between. The CDR3 loop spans 14 amino acids. Germline V gene sequence: CDR1 SGHDT, CDR2 YYEEEE.